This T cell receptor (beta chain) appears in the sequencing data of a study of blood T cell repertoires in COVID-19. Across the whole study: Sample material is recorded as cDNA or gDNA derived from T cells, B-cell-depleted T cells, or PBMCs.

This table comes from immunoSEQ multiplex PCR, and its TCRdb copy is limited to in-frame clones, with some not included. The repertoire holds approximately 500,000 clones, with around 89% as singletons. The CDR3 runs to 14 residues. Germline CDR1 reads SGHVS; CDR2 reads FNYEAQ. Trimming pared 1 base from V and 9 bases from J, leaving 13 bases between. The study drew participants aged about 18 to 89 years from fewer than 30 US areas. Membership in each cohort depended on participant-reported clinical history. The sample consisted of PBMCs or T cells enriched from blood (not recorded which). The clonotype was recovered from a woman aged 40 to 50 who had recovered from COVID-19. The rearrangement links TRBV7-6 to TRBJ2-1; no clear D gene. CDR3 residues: CASSLDPRASEQFF. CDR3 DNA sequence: TGTGCCAGCAGCTTAGATCCTAGAGCTAGTGAGCAGTTCTTC.